Presented here are 14 T cell receptor beta chains from one specimen sequenced in a study of T cells in Graves' hyperthyroidism and ophthalmopathy. From RNA transcripts, TCR beta CDR3 regions were amplified. The HTBI primer set served for first-round RT-PCR of the TCR CDR3. TCRdb redid the calling of the multiplex PCR reads with MiXCR, one entry per CDR3 protein. The sample records 600,000 to 850,000 distinct CDR3 sequences, about 19% being singletons. Material: blood. The source is a woman aged 50 to 65 with Graves' hyperthyroidism that later progressed to Graves' ophthalmopathy.

V is TRBV7-8 and J is TRBJ2-7; the D gene is possibly TRBD1 (7 bases). CDR3 length equals 11 residues. Trimming stripped 8 bases from V and 5 bases from J, with 10 bases between. CDR1 SGHVS and CDR2 FQNEAQ come from the germline V gene. In nucleotides, the CDR3 is TGTGCCAGCGGCGGGACAGACGAGCAGTACTTC. This gives the protein CASGGTDEQYF.

V and J are TRBV27 and TRBJ2-3; D perhaps matches TRBD1 (6 bases). V was cut by 5 bases and J by 4 bases, with 16 bases left in between. Germline V gives CDR1 MNHEY, CDR2 SMNVEV (reference sequence). The CDR3 contains 15 residues. CDR3 nucleotides: TGTGCCAGCAGTACAGGGTACGGGGTCCCAGATACGCAGTATTTT. As protein: CASSTGYGVPDTQYF.

Worth noting for this clonotype: This sequence may be a read error, since a much larger clone differs from it by one base. The chain has TRBV20-1 and TRBJ1-2; 8 bases map to TRBD1. Per the germline V gene, CDR1 is DFQATT and CDR2 is SNEGSKA (reference sequence). V was pared by 6 bases and J by 5 bases, with 11 bases of the junction left unmatched. This CDR3 contains 14 residues. CDR3 sequence (DNA): TGCAGTGCCCTTTGGGACAGGAAAACATATGGCTACACCTTC. It specifies CSALWDRKTYGYTF.

There are many counts of this clonotype. V and J are TRBV6-1 and TRBJ2-2; the D gene is possibly TRBD1 (6 bases). The V gene's germline CDR1 is MNHNS and CDR2 SASEGT. There are 15 residues in the CDR3. The germline V and J ends were trimmed by 6 bases and 7 bases, with 18 bases remaining between them. The CDR3 DNA reads TGTGCCAGCAGGCTGGGACACTTGGAACTCGGGGAGCTGTTTTTT. It is translated as CASRLGHLELGELFF.

The V call is TRBV20-1, the J call TRBJ2-1; D might be TRBD1 or TRBD2, each matching 5 bases. V was shortened by 6 bases and J by 6 bases, with 18 bases between the two germline ends. This CDR3 contains 14 residues. Germline loops: CDR1 DFQATT, CDR2 SNEGSKA (reference sequence). The CDR3: CSATIPGTTNEQFF. The CDR3 bases are TGCAGTGCGACGATTCCCGGGACCACCAATGAGCAGTTCTTC.

The chain combines TRBV15 with TRBJ2-1, with 8 bases lining up with TRBD2. V was clipped by 0 bases and J by 7 bases; unmatched bases: 5. The CDR3 covers 15 residues. Looked up from germline, CDR1 is LNHNV and CDR2 is YYDKDF (reference sequence). CDR3 in amino acids: CATSRDRGGRNEQFF. The CDR3 DNA sequence: TGTGCCACCAGCAGAGATCGGGGGGGGAGGAATGAGCAGTTCTTC. Looking up the rest from reference TRBV15 and TRBJ2-1 gives the full variable domain: DAMVIQNPRYQVTQFGKPVTLSCSQTLNHNVMYWYQQKSSQAPKLLFHYYDKDFNNEADTPDNFQSRRPNTSFCFLDIRSPGLGDTAMYLCATSRDRGGRNEQFFGPGTRLTVL.

This clonotype was recorded at least ten times. The J gene is TRBJ1-1, the V gene TRBV2; D perhaps matches TRBD1 (5 bases). Germline CDR1 is SNHLY and CDR2 is FYNNEI. CDR3 length equals 14 residues. V lost 4 bases and J lost 1, with 10 bases in between. The CDR3 sequence: CASSARVRNTEAFF. CDR3 in DNA: TGTGCCAGCAGTGCCAGGGTGAGGAACACTGAAGCTTTCTTT. The variable domain in full, with the rest retrieved from reference TRBV2 and TRBJ1-1, is EPEVTQTPSHQVTQMGQEVILRCVPISNHLYFYWYRQILGQKVEFLVSFYNNEISEKSEIFDDQFSVERPDGSNFTLKIRSTKLEDSAMYFCASSARVRNTEAFFGQGTRLTVV.

V is TRBV6-1 and J is TRBJ2-1, with 10 bases identical to TRBD2. Germline CDR1 and CDR2: MNHNS and SASEGT. This CDR3 contains 15 residues. The trim removed 7 bases at V and 9 bases at J, leaving 12 bases unmatched. The CDR3 here is CASMGQRGGPSEQFF. The CDR3 coding sequence is TGTGCCAGCATGGGTCAGCGGGGGGGCCCTTCTGAGCAGTTCTTC.

This clonotype was observed a few times. The chain combines TRBV29-1 with TRBJ1-1, with 7 nucleotides matching TRBD1. CDR3 size: 13 residues. V shed 8 bases and J 4 bases; nucleotides not matched to a gene: 10. Per the germline V gene, CDR1 is SQVTM and CDR2 is ANQGSEA. The CDR3 region has the DNA TGCAGCTCGAGGGACAGTGGGGGCACTGAAGCTTTCTTT. Amino acids: CSSRDSGGTEAFF.

The rearrangement links TRBV6-1 to TRBJ2-2; perhaps TRBD2 as D (5 bases). The germline gives CDR1 MNHNS, CDR2 SASEGT. Trimming cost V 11 bases and J 0 bases, with 13 bases left between them. The CDR3 totals 14 residues. CDR3: CAPQWETNTGELFF. As DNA, the CDR3 is TGTGCCCCTCAGTGGGAGACGAACACCGGGGAGCTGTTTTTT.

This clonotype was observed many times. This chain connects TRBV6-1 to TRBJ2-7; 10 positions agree with TRBD1. The ends lost 5 bases at V and 3 bases at J; junction bases unmatched: 10. The V gene's germline CDR1 is MNHNS and CDR2 SASEGT. This CDR3 is 16 amino acids long. CDR3 amino acids: CASSSLGQGILYEQYF. The CDR3 nucleotides read TGTGCCAGCAGTTCATTGGGACAGGGGATCCTCTACGAGCAGTACTTC.

In its sample, this clonotype was seen many times. The chain couples TRBV2 to TRBJ1-1, with 7 bases aligning to TRBD1. This CDR3 comprises 15 residues. The junction had 9 bases not matched to a gene; V was cut back by 4 bases and J by 4 bases. Germline V gene data show CDR1 as SNHLY and CDR2 as FYNNEI. Here the CDR3 reads CASSALQGTGTEAFF. As DNA, the CDR3 is TGTGCCAGCAGTGCCCTACAGGGGACGGGCACTGAAGCTTTCTTT.

In its sample, this clonotype was seen many times. The V and J genes are TRBV5-6 and TRBJ1-5, with TRBD1 matching over 9 bases. The ends lost 4 bases at V and 7 bases at J; junction bases unmatched: 3. In germline, CDR1 is SGHDT, CDR2 YYEEEE. The CDR3 runs 13 residues. The CDR3 coding sequence is TGTGCCAGCAGCCTCGGGACAGGGCAGCCCCAGCATTTT. Translated, it gives CASSLGTGQPQHF.

This clonotype was recorded many times. J is TRBJ1-1 and V is TRBV11-2; D is unresolved. Germline CDR1 SGHAT, CDR2 FQNNGV. Trimming removed 4 bases at V and 5 bases at J, with 8 bases between. There are 12 residues in the CDR3. The CDR3 is CASSSGLTEAFF. The CDR3 DNA reads as TGTGCCAGCAGCTCCGGTTTGACTGAAGCTTTCTTT.